This is a list of T cell receptor beta chains from one sample in a study of T cell responses to AZD1222 COVID-19 vaccine. The method was immunoSEQ multiplex PCR; TCRdb's version includes in-frame clones alone and lacks a portion of them. The sample consists of around 160,000 clones, about 89% of them appearing once. The material was peripheral blood, obtained 28 days after the second AZD1222 dose. These TCRs come from an adult who received the AZD1222 COVID-19 vaccine. Both conserved end residues are part of each CDR3. A D gene is named only where the DNA matches it firmly. Clone size is not always given. Where it is, it says once, few, many or a class for expanded clones.

v_call: TRBV4-2; clone_size: NA; d_call: NA; j_call: TRBJ2-7; cdr3_aa: CASSQAGTSDYEQYF; cdr3_nt: TGTGCCAGCAGCCAAGCCGGGACTTCTGACTACGAGCAGTACTTC
v_call: TRBV19; clone_size: NA; d_call: TRBD2; j_call: TRBJ2-1; cdr3_aa: CASSITTSGNYNEQFF; cdr3_nt: TGTGCCAGTAGTATCACCACGAGCGGGAACTACAATGAGCAGTTCTTC
v_call: TRBV7-2; clone_size: once; d_call: NA; j_call: TRBJ2-1; cdr3_aa: CASSFLQHNEQFF; cdr3_nt: TGTGCCAGCAGCTTTTTACAGCACAATGAGCAGTTCTTC
v_call: TRBV21-1; clone_size: NA; d_call: NA; j_call: TRBJ1-1; cdr3_aa: CASSKVRGTEAFF; cdr3_nt: TGTGCCAGCAGCAAAGTTCGGGGGACTGAAGCTTTCTTT
v_call: TRBV2; clone_size: once; d_call: NA; j_call: TRBJ1-2; cdr3_aa: CASSDGGFYGYTF; cdr3_nt: TGTGCCAGCAGTGACGGGGGGTTCTATGGCTACACCTTC
v_call: TRBV3-1/TRBV3-2; clone_size: NA; d_call: TRBD2; j_call: TRBJ2-7; cdr3_aa: CASSPLAGGFAYEQYF; cdr3_nt: TGTGCCAGCAGCCCTTTAGCGGGGGGGTTCGCCTACGAGCAGTACTTC
v_call: TRBV5-6; clone_size: NA; d_call: NA; j_call: TRBJ1-1; cdr3_aa: CASSSEDWGARNTEAFF; cdr3_nt: TGTGCCAGCAGCTCCGAAGACTGGGGGGCAAGGAACACTGAAGCTTTCTTT
v_call: TRBV5-6; clone_size: once; d_call: NA; j_call: TRBJ2-4; cdr3_aa: CASSFSGTDIQYF; cdr3_nt: TGTGCCAGCAGCTTTTCGGGGACGGACATTCAGTACTTC
v_call: TRBV11-2; clone_size: NA; d_call: NA; j_call: TRBJ2-1; cdr3_aa: CASSLEGTYNNEQFF; cdr3_nt: TGTGCCAGCAGCTTAGAGGGGACTTATAACAATGAGCAGTTCTTC
v_call: TRBV6-5; clone_size: NA; d_call: NA; j_call: TRBJ2-7; cdr3_aa: CASKSATRWSYEQYF; cdr3_nt: TGTGCCAGCAAGTCCGCCACGCGATGGTCCTACGAGCAGTACTTC
v_call: TRBV14; clone_size: NA; d_call: TRBD1; j_call: TRBJ2-3; cdr3_aa: CASSRLRGRTDTQYF; cdr3_nt: TGTGCCAGCAGCCGGCTCAGGGGGCGCACAGATACGCAGTATTTT
v_call: TRBV4-3; clone_size: NA; d_call: NA; j_call: TRBJ2-3; cdr3_aa: CASSQGITSYTDTQYF; cdr3_nt: TGCGCCAGCAGCCAAGGGATAACCTCCTACACAGATACGCAGTATTTT
v_call: TRBV7-9; clone_size: once; d_call: NA; j_call: TRBJ1-2; cdr3_aa: CASSLASYGYTF; cdr3_nt: TGTGCCAGCAGCTTAGCCAGCTATGGCTACACCTTC
v_call: TRBV5-8; clone_size: NA; d_call: TRBD1; j_call: TRBJ2-1; cdr3_aa: CASSVRRTGGNEQFF; cdr3_nt: TGTGCCAGCAGCGTACGTCGGACAGGGGGCAATGAGCAGTTCTTC
v_call: TRBV18; clone_size: once; d_call: NA; j_call: TRBJ1-4; cdr3_aa: CASSPNSGSPPGYNYF; cdr3_nt: TGTGCCAGCTCACCGAATTCAGGGTCCCCGCCGGGATACAATTATTTT
v_call: TRBV24-1; clone_size: NA; d_call: TRBD1; j_call: TRBJ2-6; cdr3_aa: CATSDPEGAGANVLTF; cdr3_nt: TGTGCCACCAGTGATCCAGAGGGGGCCGGGGCCAACGTCCTGACTTTC
v_call: TRBV7-2; clone_size: NA; d_call: NA; j_call: TRBJ1-2; cdr3_aa: CASRIDVLYGYTF; cdr3_nt: TGTGCCAGCAGAATCGACGTGTTGTATGGCTACACCTTC
v_call: TRBV19; clone_size: NA; d_call: NA; j_call: TRBJ1-3; cdr3_aa: CASSIGTGLASGNTIYF; cdr3_nt: TGTGCCAGTAGTATCGGTACGGGACTGGCCTCTGGAAACACCATATATTTT
v_call: TRBV7-2; clone_size: NA; d_call: TRBD1; j_call: TRBJ2-5; cdr3_aa: CASSEGTGGAETQYF; cdr3_nt: TGTGCCAGCAGCGAAGGGACAGGGGGCGCAGAGACCCAGTACTTC
v_call: TRBV7-3; clone_size: NA; d_call: TRBD1; j_call: TRBJ1-1; cdr3_aa: CASSLTGGTEAFF; cdr3_nt: TGTGCCAGCAGCCTAACAGGGGGCACTGAAGCTTTCTTT
v_call: TRBV2; clone_size: NA; d_call: TRBD1; j_call: TRBJ1-6; cdr3_aa: CATPEPGQGATYNSPLHF; cdr3_nt: TGTGCCACCCCTGAACCGGGACAGGGGGCAACCTATAATTCACCCCTCCACTTT
v_call: TRBV5-8; clone_size: NA; d_call: TRBD1; j_call: TRBJ1-2; cdr3_aa: CASSRQGISYGYTF; cdr3_nt: TGTGCCAGCAGCCGACAGGGGATAAGCTATGGCTACACCTTC
v_call: TRBV7-4; clone_size: NA; d_call: TRBD1; j_call: TRBJ1-5; cdr3_aa: CASSPGTALTANQPQHF; cdr3_nt: TGTGCCAGCAGCCCAGGGACAGCCCTTACAGCAAATCAGCCCCAGCATTTT
v_call: TRBV7-2; clone_size: NA; d_call: NA; j_call: TRBJ2-1; cdr3_aa: CASAPPGARHEQFF; cdr3_nt: TGTGCCAGCGCTCCCCCCGGGGCCCGGCATGAGCAGTTCTTC
v_call: TRBV2; clone_size: NA; d_call: NA; j_call: TRBJ1-6; cdr3_aa: CASIRRSYNSPLHF; cdr3_nt: TGTGCCAGCATAAGGAGGTCCTATAATTCACCCCTCCACTTT
v_call: TRBV2; clone_size: NA; d_call: TRBD2; j_call: TRBJ2-2; cdr3_aa: CASRQGLADTGELFF; cdr3_nt: TGTGCCAGCAGACAGGGACTAGCAGACACCGGGGAGCTGTTTTTT
v_call: TRBV19; clone_size: NA; d_call: NA; j_call: TRBJ2-1; cdr3_aa: CASKVGVGYNEQFF; cdr3_nt: TGTGCCAGTAAGGTTGGTGTGGGATACAATGAGCAGTTCTTC
v_call: TRBV12-5; clone_size: once; d_call: TRBD1; j_call: TRBJ1-2; cdr3_aa: CASGEGDRGSYGYTF; cdr3_nt: TGTGCTAGTGGTGAAGGGGACAGGGGAAGCTATGGCTACACCTTC
v_call: TRBV2; clone_size: NA; d_call: NA; j_call: TRBJ2-7; cdr3_aa: CASSEQGYEQYF; cdr3_nt: TGTGCCAGCAGTGAACAGGGCTACGAGCAGTACTTC